A selection of T cell receptor beta chains follows, all from one sample in a study of T-cell memory formation after mild COVID-19. TCRdb reprocessed the 5' RACE reads with MiXCR, giving one entry per CDR3 protein. The repertoire holds 400,000 or so distinct CDR3 sequences, with roughly 20% as singletons. Sequencing used PBMCs or a T cell subset sorted from them (not recorded which). The receptors were gathered from an adult woman who had mild COVID-19 (a few samples of this study predate the infection). Cell type and time point are not known. CDR3s include the opening cysteine and the closing phenylalanine or tryptophan. The order of the fields is V gene, J gene, clone size, D gene, CDR3 protein, CDR3 DNA. The D gene is left open where the match is weak. Part of the rows lack a size; the others show once, few, many or a class for expanded clones.

TRBV24-1	TRBJ2-1	few	TRBD1	CATSDSNRDRGEQFF	TGTGCCACCAGTGATTCCAACCGGGACAGGGGGGAGCAGTTCTTC
TRBV25-1	TRBJ2-7	-	-	CASSEGIEQYF	TGTGCCAGCAGTGAAGGGATCGAGCAGTACTTC
TRBV7-2	TRBJ2-7	-	-	CASSLAGNSYEQYF	TGTGCCAGCAGCTTAGCAGGGAACTCCTACGAGCAGTACTTC
TRBV7-9	TRBJ2-1	few	-	CASSSRAGTRGSYNEQFF	TGTGCCAGCAGCTCGAGAGCCGGGACCAGGGGCTCCTACAATGAGCAGTTCTTC
TRBV21-1	TRBJ1-1	few	-	CASTFPRGTEAFF	TGTGCCAGCACCTTTCCCAGAGGGACTGAAGCTTTCTTT
TRBV6-5	TRBJ2-3	-	TRBD2	CASSYSLAGGWAGTDTQYF	TGTGCCAGCAGTTACTCACTAGCGGGAGGATGGGCTGGCACAGATACGCAGTATTTT
TRBV15	TRBJ2-1	many	-	CATSLPVSGANEQFF	TGTGCCACCAGCCTCCCGGTATCGGGGGCCAATGAGCAGTTCTTC
TRBV3-1	TRBJ2-7	-	-	CASSPWSNLYEQYF	TGTGCCAGCAGCCCATGGTCTAACCTCTACGAGCAGTACTTC
TRBV12-3/TRBV12-4	TRBJ2-2	-	TRBD2	CASSFNPSGGAVTGELFF	TGTGCCAGCAGTTTTAATCCTAGCGGGGGGGCCGTCACCGGGGAGCTGTTTTTT
TRBV7-9	TRBJ2-1	few	-	CASSNRDSSYNEQFF	TGTGCCAGCAGCAACCGGGACTCCTCCTACAATGAGCAGTTCTTC
TRBV20-1	TRBJ1-2	-	TRBD1	CSATTSGQGGSGYTF	TGCAGTGCGACGACTTCCGGACAGGGGGGAAGTGGCTACACCTTC
TRBV7-3	TRBJ2-7	-	-	CASSTGPDYEQYF	TGTGCCAGCAGCACAGGGCCAGACTACGAGCAGTACTTC
TRBV6-2/TRBV6-3	TRBJ1-5	-	-	CASSFTGYGFRDQPQHF	TGTGCCAGCAGTTTTACAGGGTATGGGTTTCGGGATCAGCCCCAGCATTTT
TRBV24-1	TRBJ2-3	few	TRBD2	CATSEGSGRALVADTQYF	TGTGCCACCAGTGAGGGTAGCGGGAGGGCCCTCGTCGCAGATACGCAGTATTTT
TRBV2	TRBJ2-1	-	TRBD2	CASSVRTSGGEQFF	TGTGCCAGCAGTGTCCGGACTAGCGGGGGGGAGCAGTTCTTC
TRBV13	TRBJ2-1	-	TRBD1	CASSQGENEQFF	TGTGCCAGCAGCCAGGGGGAGAATGAGCAGTTCTTC
TRBV20-1	TRBJ1-5	few	TRBD1	CSARIQGQGNQPQHF	TGCAGTGCTAGAATTCAGGGACAGGGGAATCAGCCCCAGCATTTT
TRBV6-5	TRBJ2-1	-	TRBD2	CASLPAGGHHNEQFF	TGTGCCAGTCTCCCGGCGGGGGGGCACCACAATGAGCAGTTCTTC
TRBV5-1	TRBJ1-6	-	-	CASSSRDGGNSPLHF	TGCGCCAGCAGCTCCCGGGACGGGGGTAATTCACCCCTCCACTTT
TRBV4-2	TRBJ1-1	-	-	CASSQGLEGGSFF	TGTGCCAGCAGCCAAGGTCTGGAAGGTGGGTCTTTCTTT
TRBV6-2/TRBV6-3	TRBJ1-5	few	-	CASTPVGQAAFQPQHF	TGTGCCAGCACCCCCGTCGGCCAGGCAGCTTTTCAGCCCCAGCATTTT
TRBV7-6	TRBJ2-2	-	-	CASSLAGGELFF	TGTGCCAGCAGCTTAGCAGGCGGGGAGCTGTTTTTT
TRBV7-9	TRBJ2-7	-	-	CASSTRTRGEQYF	TGTGCCAGCAGCACTAGAACCAGGGGCGAGCAGTACTTC
TRBV24-1	TRBJ2-1	-	TRBD2	CATSDYTSGGNNEQFF	TGTGCCACCAGTGATTATACTAGCGGGGGGAACAATGAGCAGTTCTTC
TRBV19	TRBJ2-5	few	-	CASSMAWVRDTRETQYF	TGTGCCAGTAGTATGGCCTGGGTCCGGGACACCCGAGAGACCCAGTACTTC
TRBV9	TRBJ1-1	-	TRBD1	CASSAGQQLEAFF	TGTGCCAGCAGCGCGGGACAGCAACTTGAAGCTTTCTTT
TRBV7-8	TRBJ2-2	few	TRBD2	CASSLRGLAVALNTGELFF	TGTGCCAGCAGCTTAAGGGGACTAGCGGTCGCACTGAACACCGGGGAGCTGTTTTTT
TRBV9	TRBJ2-3	-	-	CASSVGGSGSTDTQYF	TGTGCCAGCAGCGTAGGGGGTAGCGGTAGCACAGATACGCAGTATTTT
TRBV5-1	TRBJ1-2	-	-	CASSSDRDGYTF	TGCGCCAGCAGCTCTGACAGAGATGGCTACACCTTC
TRBV11-1	TRBJ2-1	-	TRBD1	CASSFMGPGQRDYNEQFF	TGTGCCAGCAGCTTCATGGGGCCGGGACAGAGGGACTACAATGAGCAGTTCTTC
TRBV19	TRBJ2-7	-	-	CASSGQPSISEQYF	TGTGCCAGTAGCGGACAGCCCTCTATCTCCGAGCAGTACTTC
TRBV4-2	TRBJ2-7	-	TRBD1	CASSPGQGVPYEQYF	TGTGCCAGCAGCCCCGGACAGGGCGTCCCCTACGAGCAGTACTTC
TRBV6-5	TRBJ2-1	once	TRBD2	CASRAGTSGSNEQFF	TGTGCCAGCAGGGCCGGGACTAGCGGGAGTAATGAGCAGTTCTTC
TRBV4-1	TRBJ2-1	-	-	CASSQDRSSEPPYNEQFF	TGCGCCAGCAGCCAAGACCGATCATCGGAGCCGCCCTACAATGAGCAGTTCTTC
TRBV7-2	TRBJ2-1	few	-	CASSLGRITTSHEQFF	TGTGCCAGCAGCTTGGGTAGGATTACCACCTCCCATGAGCAGTTCTTC
TRBV6-4	TRBJ2-1	few	TRBD2	CASSAHSGSSNEQFF	TGTGCCAGCAGTGCCCATAGCGGGAGTAGCAATGAGCAGTTCTTC
TRBV6-2/TRBV6-3	TRBJ2-1	many	TRBD2	CASSSGLAGLTEQFF	TGTGCCAGCAGTTCCGGACTAGCGGGTCTAACTGAGCAGTTCTTC
TRBV4-3	TRBJ2-7	-	-	CASSQDPQPSYEQYF	TGCGCCAGCAGCCAAGATCCCCAGCCGTCCTACGAGCAGTACTTC
TRBV7-9	TRBJ2-1	-	TRBD2	CASSSPVSGEGLGEQFF	TGTGCCAGCAGCTCCCCGGTTTCGGGGGAGGGCCTCGGTGAGCAGTTCTTC
TRBV27	TRBJ2-7	few	TRBD1	CASSFEGRQGGAYEQYF	TGTGCCAGCAGCTTTGAGGGTCGACAGGGGGGTGCCTACGAGCAGTACTTC
TRBV5-1	TRBJ2-2	few	-	CASSSKATGNTGELFF	TGCGCCAGCAGCTCCAAAGCGACAGGGAACACCGGGGAGCTGTTTTTT
TRBV5-1	TRBJ2-3	-	-	CASSLGSGSTDTQYF	TGCGCCAGCAGCTTGGGTTCAGGAAGCACAGATACGCAGTATTTT
TRBV24-1	TRBJ2-5	-	TRBD1	CATSDPGQGRWETQYF	TGTGCCACCAGTGACCCTGGACAGGGAAGATGGGAGACCCAGTACTTC
TRBV12-3/TRBV12-4	TRBJ2-2	-	-	CASSPGRRDTGELFF	TGTGCCAGCAGTCCGGGACGGCGAGACACCGGGGAGCTGTTTTTT
TRBV9	TRBJ2-7	many	TRBD2	CASSRTEAGRGSYEQYF	TGTGCCAGCAGCCGAACAGAGGCCGGGAGGGGCTCCTACGAGCAGTACTTC
TRBV7-2	TRBJ1-2	-	TRBD1	CASSSDRGLGGYTF	TGTGCCAGCAGCTCAGACAGGGGGCTCGGTGGCTACACCTTC
TRBV20-1	TRBJ2-5	few	TRBD2	CSARATAGELETQYF	TGCAGTGCTAGAGCTACAGCGGGAGAGTTGGAGACCCAGTACTTC
TRBV5-5	TRBJ1-5	-	-	CASSLGRLEPQHF	TGTGCCAGCAGCTTGGGTAGGCTTGAGCCCCAGCATTTT
TRBV10-3	TRBJ1-2	-	-	CATGGWDYGYTF	TGTGCCACCGGGGGCTGGGACTATGGCTACACCTTC
TRBV12-3/TRBV12-4	TRBJ1-1	few	-	CASSLPPSRAAFF	TGTGCCAGCAGCCTCCCCCCTAGCAGAGCAGCTTTCTTT
TRBV6-1	TRBJ1-2	-	-	CASSETLRGYGYTF	TGTGCCAGCAGTGAGACCCTGAGGGGTTATGGCTACACCTTC
TRBV24-1	TRBJ2-1	few	TRBD2	CAISTWTSAHNEQFF	TGTGCCATTTCTACCTGGACTAGCGCCCACAATGAGCAGTTCTTC
TRBV5-1	TRBJ2-7	few	-	CASSIGTDYYEQYF	TGCGCCAGCAGCATCGGGACGGACTACTACGAGCAGTACTTC